Listed below are T cell receptor beta chains from one sample, sequenced in a study of T cells in Graves' hyperthyroidism and ophthalmopathy. TCRdb processed the multiplex PCR reads anew with MiXCR; each CDR3 protein has one entry. The data show about 480,000 distinct CDR3 sequences, roughly an eighth seen once. The sequenced sample consisted of blood. The receptors shown here come from a young woman with Graves' hyperthyroidism. Each CDR3 is given with its conserved first and last residue. A D gene is named only where the DNA matches it firmly. Some rows mark clone size as missing; the rest say once, few, many or name a class of expanded clone.

J gene: TRBJ2-1; CDR3 length: 12; D gene: -; clone size: few; V gene: TRBV7-6; CDR3 protein: CASGYRWNEQFF; CDR3 DNA: TGTGCCAGCGGCTACCGGTGGAATGAGCAGTTCTTC
J gene: TRBJ1-1; CDR3 length: 15; D gene: -; clone size: many; V gene: TRBV12-3/TRBV12-4; CDR3 protein: CASSFGSTGNTEAFF; CDR3 DNA: TGTGCCAGCAGTTTCGGGTCGACGGGGAACACTGAAGCTTTCTTT
J gene: TRBJ2-1; CDR3 length: 10; D gene: -; clone size: many; V gene: TRBV11-2; CDR3 protein: CASSLGTQFF; CDR3 DNA: TGTGCCAGCAGCTTAGGCACGCAGTTCTTC
J gene: TRBJ1-1; CDR3 length: 17; D gene: -; clone size: many; V gene: TRBV6-5; CDR3 protein: CASSYLGLVPGNTEAFF; CDR3 DNA: TGTGCCAGCAGTTACCTAGGACTGGTACCGGGGAACACTGAAGCTTTCTTT
J gene: TRBJ2-3; CDR3 length: 15; D gene: TRBD2; clone size: -; V gene: TRBV12-3/TRBV12-4; CDR3 protein: CASSLAGGLVDTQYF; CDR3 DNA: TGTGCCAGCAGTTTAGCGGGAGGGTTAGTAGATACGCAGTATTTT
J gene: TRBJ2-3; CDR3 length: 15; D gene: -; clone size: few; V gene: TRBV7-2; CDR3 protein: CASSLAGGGGDTQYF; CDR3 DNA: TGTGCCAGCAGCTTAGCGGGAGGGGGGGGAGATACGCAGTATTTT
J gene: TRBJ2-1; CDR3 length: 18; D gene: TRBD2; clone size: few; V gene: TRBV6-5; CDR3 protein: CASSYPRSGRGSYNEQFF; CDR3 DNA: TGTGCCAGCAGTTACCCCCGTAGCGGGAGAGGGTCCTACAATGAGCAGTTCTTC
J gene: TRBJ1-5; CDR3 length: 14; D gene: -; clone size: many; V gene: TRBV19; CDR3 protein: CASSPGGRYQPQHF; CDR3 DNA: TGTGCCAGTAGTCCGGGGGGTCGTTATCAGCCCCAGCATTTT
J gene: TRBJ2-1; CDR3 length: 13; D gene: -; clone size: -; V gene: TRBV3-1; CDR3 protein: CASSPSLASEQFF; CDR3 DNA: TGTGCCAGCAGCCCCTCCCTAGCGTCTGAGCAGTTCTTC
J gene: TRBJ2-1; CDR3 length: 17; D gene: TRBD2; clone size: many; V gene: TRBV24-1; CDR3 protein: CATSDLRPGLAGGFQFF; CDR3 DNA: TGTGCCACCAGTGATCTGAGACCGGGACTAGCGGGAGGGTTTCAGTTCTTC
J gene: TRBJ2-1; CDR3 length: 13; D gene: -; clone size: many; V gene: TRBV20-1; CDR3 protein: CSASFQMGEEQFF; CDR3 DNA: TGCAGTGCTTCCTTCCAGATGGGTGAAGAGCAGTTCTTC
J gene: TRBJ1-1; CDR3 length: 15; D gene: TRBD1; clone size: -; V gene: TRBV27; CDR3 protein: CASSRTGLSATEAFF; CDR3 DNA: TGTGCCAGCAGTCGGACAGGGCTAAGCGCGACTGAAGCTTTCTTT
J gene: TRBJ2-1; CDR3 length: 11; D gene: -; clone size: many; V gene: TRBV30; CDR3 protein: CAWRTIYEQFF; CDR3 DNA: TGTGCCTGGCGGACTATATACGAGCAGTTCTTC
J gene: TRBJ1-5; CDR3 length: 15; D gene: -; clone size: -; V gene: TRBV27; CDR3 protein: CASSWTIYSNQPQHF; CDR3 DNA: TGTGCCAGCAGTTGGACGATTTATAGCAATCAGCCCCAGCATTTT
J gene: TRBJ1-1; CDR3 length: 13; D gene: -; clone size: many; V gene: TRBV11-3; CDR3 protein: CASSTTADTEAFF; CDR3 DNA: TGTGCCAGCAGCACTACAGCGGACACTGAAGCTTTCTTT
J gene: TRBJ2-1; CDR3 length: 16; D gene: -; clone size: many; V gene: TRBV5-1; CDR3 protein: CASSLATITRGDEQFF; CDR3 DNA: TGCGCCAGCAGCTTGGCCACGATTACGAGGGGTGATGAGCAGTTCTTC
J gene: TRBJ2-1; CDR3 length: 16; D gene: -; clone size: few; V gene: TRBV7-3; CDR3 protein: CASSLSHGSSYNEQFF; CDR3 DNA: TGTGCCAGCAGCTTATCCCACGGAAGCTCCTACAATGAGCAGTTCTTC
J gene: TRBJ2-3; CDR3 length: 17; D gene: -; clone size: -; V gene: TRBV4-1; CDR3 protein: CASSQDRRGRSTDTQYF; CDR3 DNA: TGCGCCAGCAGCCAAGATCGGCGGGGACGGAGCACAGATACGCAGTATTTT
J gene: TRBJ1-1; CDR3 length: 18; D gene: TRBD1; clone size: -; V gene: TRBV27; CDR3 protein: CASSLPRDSTQMNTEAFF; CDR3 DNA: TGTGCCAGCAGTTTGCCCCGGGACAGCACGCAAATGAACACTGAAGCTTTCTTT
J gene: TRBJ2-3; CDR3 length: 14; D gene: -; clone size: many; V gene: TRBV7-9; CDR3 protein: CASSPDRSTDTQYF; CDR3 DNA: TGTGCCAGCAGCCCCGACAGGAGCACAGATACGCAGTATTTT
J gene: TRBJ1-1; CDR3 length: 13; D gene: -; clone size: -; V gene: TRBV6-1; CDR3 protein: CASSLVPGTEAFF; CDR3 DNA: TGTGCCAGCAGTCTAGTCCCCGGCACTGAAGCTTTCTTT
J gene: TRBJ1-1; CDR3 length: 13; D gene: TRBD1; clone size: -; V gene: TRBV19; CDR3 protein: CASSISGQGTAFF; CDR3 DNA: TGTGCCAGTAGTATTTCGGGACAGGGGACAGCTTTCTTT
J gene: TRBJ2-1; CDR3 length: 15; D gene: -; clone size: many; V gene: TRBV5-1; CDR3 protein: CASSLMGGQNNEQFF; CDR3 DNA: TGCGCCAGCAGCTTGATGGGGGGCCAAAACAATGAGCAGTTCTTC
J gene: TRBJ1-5; CDR3 length: 14; D gene: -; clone size: many; V gene: TRBV29-1; CDR3 protein: CSVSQGSGNQPQHF; CDR3 DNA: TGCAGCGTTTCACAGGGAAGTGGCAATCAGCCCCAGCATTTT
J gene: TRBJ2-5; CDR3 length: 14; D gene: -; clone size: -; V gene: TRBV4-1; CDR3 protein: CASSQDYPQETQYF; CDR3 DNA: TGCGCCAGCAGCCAAGATTACCCTCAAGAGACCCAGTACTTC
J gene: TRBJ1-5; CDR3 length: 14; D gene: -; clone size: many; V gene: TRBV30; CDR3 protein: CAWSVPRGGQPQHF; CDR3 DNA: TGTGCCTGGAGTGTACCCAGGGGAGGACAGCCCCAGCATTTT
J gene: TRBJ1-1; CDR3 length: 15; D gene: -; clone size: many; V gene: TRBV11-1; CDR3 protein: CASSLVGTVGTEAFF; CDR3 DNA: TGTGCCAGCAGCTTAGTGGGAACAGTCGGGACTGAAGCTTTCTTT
J gene: TRBJ2-5; CDR3 length: 15; D gene: TRBD1; clone size: many; V gene: TRBV11-2; CDR3 protein: CASSPGTGPQETQYF; CDR3 DNA: TGTGCCAGCAGCCCCGGGACAGGGCCCCAAGAGACCCAGTACTTC
J gene: TRBJ2-7; CDR3 length: 16; D gene: TRBD2; clone size: many; V gene: TRBV12-3/TRBV12-4; CDR3 protein: CASSRVLAGPSYEQYF; CDR3 DNA: TGTGCCAGCAGTCGCGTCCTAGCGGGACCCTCCTACGAGCAGTACTTC